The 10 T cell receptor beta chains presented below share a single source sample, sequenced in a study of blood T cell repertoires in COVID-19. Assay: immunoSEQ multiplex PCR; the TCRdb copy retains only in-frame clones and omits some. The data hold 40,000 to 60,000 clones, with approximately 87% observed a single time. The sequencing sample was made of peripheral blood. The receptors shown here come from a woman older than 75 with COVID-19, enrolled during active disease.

The CDR3 DNA reads TGTGCCAGTAGCGAATCAGGGTTAGGTATCCTCATGAACACTGAAGCTTTCTTT. Its translation: CASSESGLGILMNTEAFF. This chain connects TRBV19 to TRBJ1-1, with a tentative D call TRBD1 (5 bases). CDR1 and CDR2 (germline): LNHDA, SQIVND (reference sequence). The V and J ends lost 6 bases and 0 bases respectively, with 23 bases between them. There are 18 residues in the CDR3.

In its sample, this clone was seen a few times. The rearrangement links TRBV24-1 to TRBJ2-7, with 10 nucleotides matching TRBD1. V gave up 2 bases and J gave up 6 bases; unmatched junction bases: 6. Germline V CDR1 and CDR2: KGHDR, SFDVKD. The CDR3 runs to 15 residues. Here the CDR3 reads CATSDSGTGVFEQYF. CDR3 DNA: TGTGCCACCAGTGATTCCGGGACAGGGGTCTTCGAGCAGTACTTC.

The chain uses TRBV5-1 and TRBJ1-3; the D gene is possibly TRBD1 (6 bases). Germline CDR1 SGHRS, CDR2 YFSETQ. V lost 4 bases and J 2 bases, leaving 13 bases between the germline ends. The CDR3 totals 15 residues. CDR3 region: CASSTGTSTGNTIYF. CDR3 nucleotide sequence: TGCGCCAGCAGCACCGGGACATCTACTGGAAACACCATATATTTT.

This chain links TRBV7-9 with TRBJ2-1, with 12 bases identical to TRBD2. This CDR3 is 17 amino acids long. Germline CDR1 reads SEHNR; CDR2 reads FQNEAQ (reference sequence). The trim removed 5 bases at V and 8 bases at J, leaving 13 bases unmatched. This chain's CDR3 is CASSPVLGLAGQDEQFF. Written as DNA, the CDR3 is TGTGCCAGCAGCCCAGTCCTAGGACTAGCGGGACAGGATGAGCAGTTCTTC. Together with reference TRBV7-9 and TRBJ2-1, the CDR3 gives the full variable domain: DTGVSQNPRHKITKRGQNVTFRCDPISEHNRLYWYRQTLGQGPEFLTYFQNEAQLEKSRLLSDRFSAERPKGSFSTLEIQRTEQGDSAMYLCASSPVLGLAGQDEQFFGPGTRLTVL.

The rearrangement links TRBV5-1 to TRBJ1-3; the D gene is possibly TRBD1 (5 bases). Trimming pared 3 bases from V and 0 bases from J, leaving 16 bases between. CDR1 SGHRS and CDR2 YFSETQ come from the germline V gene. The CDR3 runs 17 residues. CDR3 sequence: CASSSGQAPVSGNTIYF. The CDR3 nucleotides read TGCGCCAGCAGCTCCGGACAAGCACCCGTCTCTGGAAACACCATATATTTT.

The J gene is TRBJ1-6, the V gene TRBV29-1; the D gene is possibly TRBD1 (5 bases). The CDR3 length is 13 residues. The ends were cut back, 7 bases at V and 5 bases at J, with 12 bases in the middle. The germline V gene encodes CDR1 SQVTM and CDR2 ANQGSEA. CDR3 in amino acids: CSARTGDNSPLHF. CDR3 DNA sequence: TGCAGCGCTCGGACGGGGGATAATTCACCCCTCCACTTT.

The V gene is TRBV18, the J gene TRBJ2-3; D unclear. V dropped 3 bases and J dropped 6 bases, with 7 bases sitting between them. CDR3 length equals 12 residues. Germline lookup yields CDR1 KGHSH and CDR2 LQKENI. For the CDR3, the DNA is TGTGCCAGCTCACCCGCCGCGGATACGCAGTATTTT. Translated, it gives CASSPAADTQYF.

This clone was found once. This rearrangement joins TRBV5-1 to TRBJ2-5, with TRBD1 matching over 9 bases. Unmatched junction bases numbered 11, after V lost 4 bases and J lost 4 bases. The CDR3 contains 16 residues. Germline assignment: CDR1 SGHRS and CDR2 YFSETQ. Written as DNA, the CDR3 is TGCGCCAGCAGCCCCCCACTCGGGACAGGGTCAGAGACCCAGTACTTC. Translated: CASSPPLGTGSETQYF.

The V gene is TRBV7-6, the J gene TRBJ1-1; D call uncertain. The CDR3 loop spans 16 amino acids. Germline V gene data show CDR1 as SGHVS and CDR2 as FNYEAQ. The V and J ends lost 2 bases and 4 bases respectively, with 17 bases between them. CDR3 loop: CASSLILGGYSTEAFF. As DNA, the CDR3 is TGTGCCAGCAGCTTAATCCTTGGCGGATATAGCACTGAAGCTTTCTTT.

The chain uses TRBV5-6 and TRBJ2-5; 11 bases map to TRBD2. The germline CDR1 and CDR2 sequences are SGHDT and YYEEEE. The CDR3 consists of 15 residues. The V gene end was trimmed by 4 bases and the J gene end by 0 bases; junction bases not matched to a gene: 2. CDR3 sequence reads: CASSIAGGYQETQYF. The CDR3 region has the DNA TGTGCCAGCAGCATAGCGGGAGGGTACCAAGAGACCCAGTACTTC.